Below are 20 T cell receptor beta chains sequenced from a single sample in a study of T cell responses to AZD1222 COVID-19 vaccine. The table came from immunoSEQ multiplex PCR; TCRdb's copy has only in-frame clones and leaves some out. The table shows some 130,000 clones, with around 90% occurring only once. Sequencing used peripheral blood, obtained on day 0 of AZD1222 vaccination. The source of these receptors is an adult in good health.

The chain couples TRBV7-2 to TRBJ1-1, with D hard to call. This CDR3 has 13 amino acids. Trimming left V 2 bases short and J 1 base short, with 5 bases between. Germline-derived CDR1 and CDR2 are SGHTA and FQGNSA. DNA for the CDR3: TGTGCCAGCAGCTTATTGGGGAACACTGAAGCTTTCTTT. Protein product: CASSLLGNTEAFF.

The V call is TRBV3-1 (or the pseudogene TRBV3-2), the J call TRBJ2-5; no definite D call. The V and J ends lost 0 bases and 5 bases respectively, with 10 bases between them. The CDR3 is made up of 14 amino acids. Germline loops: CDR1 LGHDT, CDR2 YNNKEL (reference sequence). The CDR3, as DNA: TGTGCCAGCAGCCAAGAAGTCGGGCTCGAGACCCAGTACTTC. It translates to CASSQEVGLETQYF.

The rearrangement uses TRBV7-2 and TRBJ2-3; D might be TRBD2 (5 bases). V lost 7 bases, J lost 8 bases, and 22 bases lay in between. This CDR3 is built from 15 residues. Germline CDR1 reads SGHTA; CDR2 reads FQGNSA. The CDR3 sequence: CASIRPGSRSGTQYF. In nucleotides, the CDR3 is TGTGCCAGCATCCGACCGGGATCCCGAAGTGGTACGCAGTATTTT. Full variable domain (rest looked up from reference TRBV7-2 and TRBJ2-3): GAGVSQSPSNKVTEKGKDVELRCDPISGHTALYWYRQSLGQGLEFLIYFQGNSAPDKSGLPSDRFSAERTGGSVSTLTIQRTQQEDSAVYLCASIRPGSRSGTQYFGPGTRLTVL.

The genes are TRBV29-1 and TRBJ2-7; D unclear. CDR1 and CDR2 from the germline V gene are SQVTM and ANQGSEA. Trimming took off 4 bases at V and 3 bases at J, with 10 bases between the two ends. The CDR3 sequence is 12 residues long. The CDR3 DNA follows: TGCAGCGTTGGGAAGAGTCTCTACGAGCAGTACTTC. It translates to CSVGKSLYEQYF.

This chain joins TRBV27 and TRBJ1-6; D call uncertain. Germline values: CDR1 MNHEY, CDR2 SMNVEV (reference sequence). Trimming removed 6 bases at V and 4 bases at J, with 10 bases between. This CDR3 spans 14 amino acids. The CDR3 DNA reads TGTGCCAGCAGAGTCGTCGGGTATAATTCACCCCTCCACTTT. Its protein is CASRVVGYNSPLHF.

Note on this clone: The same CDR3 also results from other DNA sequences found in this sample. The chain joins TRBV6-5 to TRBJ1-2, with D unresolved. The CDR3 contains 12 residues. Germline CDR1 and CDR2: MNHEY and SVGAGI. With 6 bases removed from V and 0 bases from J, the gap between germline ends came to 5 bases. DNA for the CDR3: TGTGCCAGCAGGAGAGCTAACTATGGCTACACCTTC. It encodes CASRRANYGYTF.

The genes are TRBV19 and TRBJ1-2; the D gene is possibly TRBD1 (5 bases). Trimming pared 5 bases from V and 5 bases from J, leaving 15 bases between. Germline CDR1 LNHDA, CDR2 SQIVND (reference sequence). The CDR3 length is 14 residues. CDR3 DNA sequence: TGTGCCAGTAGTTCTCGCCGGGACCTATATGGCTACACCTTC. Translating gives CASSSRRDLYGYTF.

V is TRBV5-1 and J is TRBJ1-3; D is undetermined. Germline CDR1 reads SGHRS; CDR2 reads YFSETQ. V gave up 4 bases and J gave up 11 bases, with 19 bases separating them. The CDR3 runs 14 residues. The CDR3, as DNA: TGCGCCAGCAGCCCGGAGACCGCGTTGGAGGCCATATATTTT. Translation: CASSPETALEAIYF.

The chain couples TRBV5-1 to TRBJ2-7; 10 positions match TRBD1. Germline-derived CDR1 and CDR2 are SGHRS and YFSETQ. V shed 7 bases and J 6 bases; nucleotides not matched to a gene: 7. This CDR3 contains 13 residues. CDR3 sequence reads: CASRDRGIAEQYF. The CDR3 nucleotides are TGCGCCAGCCGGGACAGGGGAATCGCCGAGCAGTACTTC.

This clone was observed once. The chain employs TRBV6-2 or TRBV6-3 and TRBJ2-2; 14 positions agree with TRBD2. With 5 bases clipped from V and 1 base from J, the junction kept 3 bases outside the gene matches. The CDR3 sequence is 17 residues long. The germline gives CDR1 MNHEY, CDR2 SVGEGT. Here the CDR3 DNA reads TGTGCCAGCAGTCGTGGACTAGCGGGAGGGAACACCGGGGAGCTGTTTTTT. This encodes CASSRGLAGGNTGELFF.

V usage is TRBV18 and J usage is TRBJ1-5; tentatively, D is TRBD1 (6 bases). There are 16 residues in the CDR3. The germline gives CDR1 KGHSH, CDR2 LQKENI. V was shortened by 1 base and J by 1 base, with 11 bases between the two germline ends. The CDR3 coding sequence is TGTGCCAGCTCACCACGGGCAGGGGAGAGCAATCAGCCCCAGCATTTT. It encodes CASSPRAGESNQPQHF.

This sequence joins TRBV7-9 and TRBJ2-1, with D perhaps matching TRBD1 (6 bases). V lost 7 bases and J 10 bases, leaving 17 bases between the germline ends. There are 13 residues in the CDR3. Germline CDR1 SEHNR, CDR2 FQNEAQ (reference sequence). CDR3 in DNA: TGTGCCAGCACCATAACAGGGCTCGGCGAGCAGTTCTTC. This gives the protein CASTITGLGEQFF.

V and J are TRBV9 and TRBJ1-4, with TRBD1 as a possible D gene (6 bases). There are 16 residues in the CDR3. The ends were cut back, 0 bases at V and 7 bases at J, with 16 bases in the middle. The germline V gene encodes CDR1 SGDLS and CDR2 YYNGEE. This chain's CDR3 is CASSVGATGRGEKLFF. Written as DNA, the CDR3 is TGTGCCAGCAGCGTAGGAGCCACAGGGCGCGGTGAAAAACTGTTTTTT.

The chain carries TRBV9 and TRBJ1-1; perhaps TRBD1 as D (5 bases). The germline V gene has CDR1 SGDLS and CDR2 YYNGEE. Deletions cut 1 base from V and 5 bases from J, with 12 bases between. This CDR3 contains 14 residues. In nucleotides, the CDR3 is TGTGCCAGCAGCGTAAGCGGGGGGAGGACTGAAGCTTTCTTT. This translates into CASSVSGGRTEAFF.

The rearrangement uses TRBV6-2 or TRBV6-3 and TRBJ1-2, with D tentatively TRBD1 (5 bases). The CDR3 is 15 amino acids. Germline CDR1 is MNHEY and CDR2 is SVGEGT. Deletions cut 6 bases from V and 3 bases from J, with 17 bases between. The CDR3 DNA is TGTGCCAGCAGCACCGACAGACTAATGTACTATGGCTACACCTTC. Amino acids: CASSTDRLMYYGYTF.

The CDR3 nucleotides are TGTGCCAGCAGTTATTCCGGGGCTGGGTATGGCTACACCTTC. This encodes CASSYSGAGYGYTF. The rearrangement links TRBV6-2 or TRBV6-3 to TRBJ1-2, with D tentatively TRBD1 (5 bases). Germline V CDR1 and CDR2: MNHEY, SVGEGT. The CDR3 length is 14 residues. Trimming stripped 3 bases from V and 5 bases from J, with 13 bases between.

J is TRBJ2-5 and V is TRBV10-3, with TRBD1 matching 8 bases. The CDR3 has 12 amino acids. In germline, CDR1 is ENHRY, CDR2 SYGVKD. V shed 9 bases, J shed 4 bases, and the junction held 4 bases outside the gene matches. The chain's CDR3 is CAIGQGIETQYF. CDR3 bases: TGTGCCATTGGACAGGGCATAGAGACCCAGTACTTC.

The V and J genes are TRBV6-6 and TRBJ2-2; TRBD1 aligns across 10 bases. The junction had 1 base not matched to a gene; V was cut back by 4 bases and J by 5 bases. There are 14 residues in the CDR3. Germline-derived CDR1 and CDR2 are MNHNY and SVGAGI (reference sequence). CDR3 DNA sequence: TGTGCCAGCAGTTGGACAGGGGGAACCGGGGAGCTGTTTTTT. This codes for CASSWTGGTGELFF.

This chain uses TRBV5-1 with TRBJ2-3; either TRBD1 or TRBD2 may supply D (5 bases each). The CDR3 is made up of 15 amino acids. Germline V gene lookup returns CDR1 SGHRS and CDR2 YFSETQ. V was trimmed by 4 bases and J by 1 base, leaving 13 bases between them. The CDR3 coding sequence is TGCGCCAGCAGCCCCCGGGGCTGGGGCACAGATACGCAGTATTTT. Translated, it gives CASSPRGWGTDTQYF.

The CDR3 DNA reads as TGTGCCTGGAGGGATGTCTACGAGCAGTACTTC. This sequence encodes CAWRDVYEQYF. The rearrangement uses TRBV30 and TRBJ2-7; D is unclear. The CDR3 contains 11 residues. Trimming left V 3 bases short and J 3 bases short, with 6 bases between. Germline V gene sequence: CDR1 GTSNPN, CDR2 SVGIG (reference sequence).